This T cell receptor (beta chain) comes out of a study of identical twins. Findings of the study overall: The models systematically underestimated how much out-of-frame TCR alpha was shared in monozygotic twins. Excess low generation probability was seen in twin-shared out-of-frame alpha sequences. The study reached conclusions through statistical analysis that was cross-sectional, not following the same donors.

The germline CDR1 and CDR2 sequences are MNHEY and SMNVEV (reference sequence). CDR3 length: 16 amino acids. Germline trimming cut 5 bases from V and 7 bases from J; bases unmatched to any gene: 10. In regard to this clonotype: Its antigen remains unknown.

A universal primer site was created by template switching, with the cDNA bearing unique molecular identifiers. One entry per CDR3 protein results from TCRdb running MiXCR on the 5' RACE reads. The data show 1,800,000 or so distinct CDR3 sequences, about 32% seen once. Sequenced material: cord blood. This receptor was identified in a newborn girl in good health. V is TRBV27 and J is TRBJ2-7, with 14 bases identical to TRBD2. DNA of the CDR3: TGTGCCAGCAGTACCCGGACTAGCGGGAGGTCGAGGGAGCAGTACTTC. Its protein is CASSTRTSGRSREQYF.